Listed below are T cell receptor beta chains from one sample, sequenced in a study of cytomegalovirus exposure and HLA in healthy donors. Here immunoSEQ multiplex PCR was the method, and the copy in TCRdb shows in-frame clones only, minus some. The sample includes roughly 150,000 clones, 68% of them seen just once. Input material: PBMCs. These receptors all come from a man aged 30 to 45 in good health and CMV-seropositive. Each CDR3 is given with its conserved first and last residue. D genes are given only for firm matches. The size field is filled for only some rows; it gives once, few, many or a size class.

CDR3 protein: CASSFSYSNEQFF
CDR3 DNA: TGTGCCAGCAGTTTTTCCTATTCCAATGAGCAGTTCTTC
J gene: TRBJ2-1
clone size: -
D gene: -
V gene: TRBV27

CDR3 protein: CASAMGGEETQYF
CDR3 DNA: TGTGCTAGTGCTATGGGGGGTGAAGAGACCCAGTACTTC
J gene: TRBJ2-5
clone size: -
D gene: -
V gene: TRBV12-5

CDR3 protein: CASSLVGGRAGDTQYF
CDR3 DNA: TGTGCCAGCAGCTTAGTCGGCGGGAGGGCAGGAGATACGCAGTATTTT
J gene: TRBJ2-3
clone size: -
D gene: TRBD2
V gene: TRBV7-2

CDR3 protein: CASSPSDRGADGYTF
CDR3 DNA: TGTGCCAGCTCACCTTCGGACAGGGGGGCGGATGGCTACACCTTC
J gene: TRBJ1-2
clone size: -
D gene: TRBD1
V gene: TRBV18

CDR3 protein: CASSVGAGSGNTIYF
CDR3 DNA: TGTGCCAGCAGCGTAGGGGCTGGGTCAGGAAACACCATATATTTT
J gene: TRBJ1-3
clone size: -
D gene: -
V gene: TRBV9

CDR3 protein: CASSEERGTVNSPLHF
CDR3 DNA: TGTGCCAGCAGCGAGGAGAGGGGGACAGTAAATTCACCCCTCCACTTT
J gene: TRBJ1-6
clone size: few
D gene: TRBD1
V gene: TRBV9

CDR3 protein: CSSSLLEGPETQYF
CDR3 DNA: TGTTCCAGCAGCTTACTCGAGGGCCCGGAGACCCAGTACTTC
J gene: TRBJ2-5
clone size: once
D gene: -
V gene: TRBV7-9

CDR3 protein: CAWSISALSGNTIYF
CDR3 DNA: TGTGCCTGGAGTATAAGTGCGCTCTCTGGAAACACCATATATTTT
J gene: TRBJ1-3
clone size: -
D gene: -
V gene: TRBV30

CDR3 protein: CASRRSGRSDEQFF
CDR3 DNA: TGTGCCAGCAGGAGAAGCGGGAGGTCTGATGAGCAGTTCTTC
J gene: TRBJ2-1
clone size: -
D gene: TRBD2
V gene: TRBV28

CDR3 protein: CASSSTRTSGTYEQYF
CDR3 DNA: TGTGCCAGCAGCTCAACCCGGACTAGCGGGACTTACGAGCAGTACTTC
J gene: TRBJ2-7
clone size: -
D gene: TRBD2
V gene: TRBV7-9

CDR3 protein: CASSHWDSLSETQYF
CDR3 DNA: TGTGCCAGCAGCCACTGGGACAGCTTGTCAGAGACCCAGTACTTC
J gene: TRBJ2-5
clone size: -
D gene: TRBD1
V gene: TRBV5-5

CDR3 protein: CASSRIGGHQPQHF
CDR3 DNA: TGTGCCAGCAGCCGGATAGGGGGCCACCAGCCCCAGCATTTT
J gene: TRBJ1-5
clone size: -
D gene: TRBD1
V gene: TRBV4-2

CDR3 protein: CASSLGASGDTGELFF
CDR3 DNA: TGTGCCAGCAGCTTGGGTGCTAGCGGGGACACCGGGGAGCTGTTTTTT
J gene: TRBJ2-2
clone size: -
D gene: TRBD2
V gene: TRBV5-6

CDR3 protein: CASSPWEAVHTEAFF
CDR3 DNA: TGTGCCAGTAGTCCGTGGGAGGCCGTGCACACTGAAGCTTTCTTT
J gene: TRBJ1-1
clone size: -
D gene: -
V gene: TRBV19

CDR3 protein: CASSLAHRGSYEQYF
CDR3 DNA: TGTGCCAGCAGCTTAGCGCATCGGGGGAGCTACGAGCAGTACTTC
J gene: TRBJ2-7
clone size: -
D gene: -
V gene: TRBV7-2

CDR3 protein: CASSFLGDAITF
CDR3 DNA: TGTGCCAGCAGCTTTCTCGGGGATGCTATCACCTTC
J gene: TRBJ1-2
clone size: few
D gene: -
V gene: TRBV7-3

CDR3 protein: CASSSQPPDTQYF
CDR3 DNA: TGTGCCAGCAGCTCACAGCCCCCAGATACGCAGTATTTT
J gene: TRBJ2-3
clone size: -
D gene: -
V gene: TRBV7-3

CDR3 protein: CASSWGQGLETQYF
CDR3 DNA: TGTGCCAGCAGCTGGGGACAGGGCTTAGAGACCCAGTACTTC
J gene: TRBJ2-5
clone size: -
D gene: TRBD1
V gene: TRBV5-6

CDR3 protein: CASSVGASGSTDTQYF
CDR3 DNA: TGTGCCAGCAGCGTAGGGGCTAGCGGGAGCACAGATACGCAGTATTTT
J gene: TRBJ2-3
clone size: -
D gene: TRBD2
V gene: TRBV9

CDR3 protein: CATESGQGAYEQYF
CDR3 DNA: TGTGCCACAGAATCGGGACAGGGGGCCTACGAGCAGTACTTC
J gene: TRBJ2-7
clone size: few
D gene: TRBD1
V gene: TRBV2

CDR3 protein: CASSSDWATYEQYF
CDR3 DNA: TGCGCCAGCAGCTCCGATTGGGCAACCTACGAGCAGTACTTC
J gene: TRBJ2-7
clone size: -
D gene: -
V gene: TRBV5-1

CDR3 protein: CAWSKQGGTEAFF
CDR3 DNA: TGTGCCTGGAGTAAACAAGGAGGCACTGAAGCTTTCTTT
J gene: TRBJ1-1
clone size: -
D gene: -
V gene: TRBV30

CDR3 protein: CASSSAGSDDYGYTF
CDR3 DNA: TGTGCCAGCAGTTCAGCAGGGTCAGATGACTATGGCTACACCTTC
J gene: TRBJ1-2
clone size: -
D gene: -
V gene: TRBV28

CDR3 protein: CASSQGSGSSYNEQFF
CDR3 DNA: TGCGCCAGCAGCCAAGGGAGCGGGAGCTCCTACAATGAGCAGTTCTTC
J gene: TRBJ2-1
clone size: -
D gene: TRBD2
V gene: TRBV4-1

CDR3 protein: CASTQGAATGANVLTF
CDR3 DNA: TGTGCCAGCACCCAGGGGGCCGCCACTGGGGCCAACGTCCTGACTTTC
J gene: TRBJ2-6
clone size: -
D gene: TRBD1
V gene: TRBV28

CDR3 protein: CASSPYVGELFF
CDR3 DNA: TGTGCCAGCAGCCCGTATGTCGGGGAGCTGTTTTTT
J gene: TRBJ2-2
clone size: -
D gene: -
V gene: TRBV9

CDR3 protein: CTSSAPSVVPYEQYF
CDR3 DNA: TGCACCAGCAGCGCCCCTAGCGTAGTTCCCTACGAGCAGTACTTC
J gene: TRBJ2-7
clone size: -
D gene: -
V gene: TRBV1

CDR3 protein: CAWSALRTGVGGSPLHF
CDR3 DNA: TGTGCCTGGAGTGCCCTCAGGACAGGGGTAGGCGGTTCACCCCTCCACTTT
J gene: TRBJ1-6
clone size: few
D gene: TRBD1
V gene: TRBV30

CDR3 protein: CASSWSGRALYNEQFF
CDR3 DNA: TGTGCCAGCAGTTGGAGCGGGAGGGCCCTCTACAATGAGCAGTTCTTC
J gene: TRBJ2-1
clone size: -
D gene: TRBD2
V gene: TRBV27

CDR3 protein: CASSLGRVETQYF
CDR3 DNA: TGTGCCAGCAGCTTAGGCAGGGTGGAGACCCAGTACTTC
J gene: TRBJ2-5
clone size: few
D gene: -
V gene: TRBV11-3

CDR3 protein: CASSIYGFQYF
CDR3 DNA: TGTGCCAGTAGTATATATGGCTTCCAGTACTTC
J gene: TRBJ2-4
clone size: -
D gene: -
V gene: TRBV19

CDR3 protein: CASSTGLAFPDTQYF
CDR3 DNA: TGTGCCAGCAGCACCGGACTAGCCTTCCCAGATACGCAGTATTTT
J gene: TRBJ2-3
clone size: -
D gene: TRBD2
V gene: TRBV5-8

CDR3 protein: CASSPNREHQPQHF
CDR3 DNA: TGTGCCAGCAGCCCTAACAGGGAACATCAGCCCCAGCATTTT
J gene: TRBJ1-5
clone size: few
D gene: -
V gene: TRBV28

CDR3 protein: CASTHNTGYDQPQHF
CDR3 DNA: TGTGCCAGTACCCATAATACAGGTTATGATCAGCCCCAGCATTTT
J gene: TRBJ1-5
clone size: -
D gene: -
V gene: TRBV19

CDR3 protein: CASSLHQVGGANGYTF
CDR3 DNA: TGTGCCAGCAGTTTACACCAGGTTGGGGGGGCGAATGGCTACACCTTC
J gene: TRBJ1-2
clone size: -
D gene: -
V gene: TRBV28

CDR3 protein: CASSQQGTLNTIYF
CDR3 DNA: TGTGCCAGCAGTCAACAGGGGACTCTAAACACCATATATTTT
J gene: TRBJ1-3
clone size: -
D gene: TRBD1
V gene: TRBV28

CDR3 protein: CASSLAPGTSGPEQFF
CDR3 DNA: TGTGCCAGCAGTTTAGCCCCCGGGACTAGCGGACCCGAGCAGTTCTTC
J gene: TRBJ2-1
clone size: -
D gene: TRBD2
V gene: TRBV28

CDR3 protein: CASSDPSGLAGPGTGELFF
CDR3 DNA: TGTGCCAGCAGCGACCCTTCGGGACTAGCGGGACCGGGCACCGGGGAGCTGTTTTTT
J gene: TRBJ2-2
clone size: few
D gene: TRBD2
V gene: TRBV5-4

CDR3 protein: CSVEAGLYGYTF
CDR3 DNA: TGCAGCGTTGAAGCAGGGCTCTATGGCTACACCTTC
J gene: TRBJ1-2
clone size: -
D gene: -
V gene: TRBV29-1

CDR3 protein: CAWSAPGAKNIQYF
CDR3 DNA: TGTGCCTGGAGTGCCCCCGGAGCCAAAAACATTCAGTACTTC
J gene: TRBJ2-4
clone size: -
D gene: -
V gene: TRBV30

CDR3 protein: CASSEATGQGSIETQYF
CDR3 DNA: TGTGCCAGCAGTGAAGCGACAGGACAGGGGAGTATAGAGACCCAGTACTTC
J gene: TRBJ2-5
clone size: -
D gene: TRBD1
V gene: TRBV6-1

CDR3 protein: CASSYPTGKPYPPLTDTQYF
CDR3 DNA: TGTGCCAGCAGTTACCCGACAGGGAAGCCTTATCCACCGTTAACAGATACGCAGTATTTT
J gene: TRBJ2-3
clone size: few
D gene: TRBD1
V gene: TRBV6-7

CDR3 protein: CASSDGTGEFNGYTF
CDR3 DNA: TGTGCCAGCAGTGACGGGACAGGGGAATTTAATGGCTACACCTTC
J gene: TRBJ1-2
clone size: -
D gene: TRBD1
V gene: TRBV6-4

CDR3 protein: CASSSLEANEQFF
CDR3 DNA: TGTGCCAGCAGTTCCCTAGAGGCAAATGAGCAGTTCTTC
J gene: TRBJ2-1
clone size: once
D gene: -
V gene: TRBV6-6

CDR3 protein: CASSLEAGRARTQYF
CDR3 DNA: TGTGCCAGCAGCCTAGAGGCCGGGAGGGCCCGTACGCAGTATTTT
J gene: TRBJ2-3
clone size: -
D gene: TRBD2
V gene: TRBV7-3

CDR3 protein: CASRAAANEKLFF
CDR3 DNA: TGTGCCAGCAGGGCGGCAGCTAATGAAAAACTGTTTTTT
J gene: TRBJ1-4
clone size: -
D gene: -
V gene: TRBV28

CDR3 protein: CSVEFRGLNYGYTF
CDR3 DNA: TGCAGCGTTGAATTCAGGGGCTTAAACTATGGCTACACCTTC
J gene: TRBJ1-2
clone size: few
D gene: -
V gene: TRBV29-1

CDR3 protein: CASSLRGAYYGYTF
CDR3 DNA: TGTGCCAGCAGTTTGCGGGGGGCTTACTATGGCTACACCTTC
J gene: TRBJ1-2
clone size: -
D gene: -
V gene: TRBV28

CDR3 protein: CASTSGTGGPTAFF
CDR3 DNA: TGTGCCAGTACTTCCGGGACAGGGGGTCCCACAGCTTTCTTT
J gene: TRBJ1-1
clone size: once
D gene: TRBD1
V gene: TRBV19

CDR3 protein: CAITPGLAGAGEQYF
CDR3 DNA: TGTGCCATCACCCCTGGACTAGCGGGAGCGGGCGAGCAGTACTTC
J gene: TRBJ2-7
clone size: -
D gene: TRBD2
V gene: TRBV10-3

CDR3 protein: CASSYSRTGGHEQFF
CDR3 DNA: TGTGCCAGCAGTTACTCAAGGACAGGGGGCCATGAGCAGTTCTTC
J gene: TRBJ2-1
clone size: -
D gene: TRBD1
V gene: TRBV6-5

CDR3 protein: CASSLQGLGTEAFF
CDR3 DNA: TGTGCCAGCAGCTTACAGGGTTTGGGCACTGAAGCTTTCTTT
J gene: TRBJ1-1
clone size: once
D gene: -
V gene: TRBV11-2

CDR3 protein: CASSQDSQGTEAFF
CDR3 DNA: TGTGCCAGCAGCCAAGATTCGCAGGGCACTGAAGCTTTCTTT
J gene: TRBJ1-1
clone size: -
D gene: -
V gene: TRBV14

CDR3 protein: CASSDRTGGHEQYF
CDR3 DNA: TGTGCCAGCAGTGATCGGACAGGGGGGCACGAGCAGTACTTC
J gene: TRBJ2-7
clone size: -
D gene: TRBD1
V gene: TRBV25-1